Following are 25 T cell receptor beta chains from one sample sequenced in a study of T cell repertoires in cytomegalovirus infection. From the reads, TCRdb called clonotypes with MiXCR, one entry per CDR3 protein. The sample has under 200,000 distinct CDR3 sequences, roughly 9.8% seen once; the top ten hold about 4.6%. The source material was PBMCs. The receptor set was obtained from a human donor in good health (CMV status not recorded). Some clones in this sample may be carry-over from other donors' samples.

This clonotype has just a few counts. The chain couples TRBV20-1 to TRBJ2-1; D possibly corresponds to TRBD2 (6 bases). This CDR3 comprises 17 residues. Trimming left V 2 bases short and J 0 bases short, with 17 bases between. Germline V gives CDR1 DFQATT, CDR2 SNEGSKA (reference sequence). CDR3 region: CSARHLAPRSSYNEQFF. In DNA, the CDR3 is TGCAGTGCTAGACACCTAGCGCCGCGGAGCTCCTACAATGAGCAGTTCTTC.

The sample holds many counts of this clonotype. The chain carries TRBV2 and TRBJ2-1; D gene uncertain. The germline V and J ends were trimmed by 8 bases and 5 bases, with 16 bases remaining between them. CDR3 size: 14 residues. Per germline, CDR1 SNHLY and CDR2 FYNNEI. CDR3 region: CASHVAAYNNEQFF. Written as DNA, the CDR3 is TGTGCCAGCCATGTGGCGGCGTATAACAATGAGCAGTTCTTC.

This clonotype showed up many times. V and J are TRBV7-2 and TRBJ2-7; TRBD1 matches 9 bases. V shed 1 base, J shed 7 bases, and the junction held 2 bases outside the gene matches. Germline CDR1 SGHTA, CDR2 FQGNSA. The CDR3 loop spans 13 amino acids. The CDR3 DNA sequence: TGTGCCAGCAGCTTAGACAGGGGGCGAGAGCAGTACTTC. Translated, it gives CASSLDRGREQYF.

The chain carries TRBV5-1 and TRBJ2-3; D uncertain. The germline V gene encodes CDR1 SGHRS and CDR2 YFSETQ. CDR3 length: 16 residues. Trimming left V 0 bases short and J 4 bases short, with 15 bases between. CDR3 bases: TGCGCCAGCAGCTTGGCCTCTAGAGTAGACGCAGATACGCAGTATTTT. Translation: CASSLASRVDADTQYF. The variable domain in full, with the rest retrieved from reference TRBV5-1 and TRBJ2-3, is KAGVTQTPRYLIKTRGQQVTLSCSPISGHRSVSWYQQTPGQGLQFLFEYFSETQRNKGNFPGRFSGRQFSNSRSEMNVSTLELGDSALYLCASSLASRVDADTQYFGPGTRLTVL.

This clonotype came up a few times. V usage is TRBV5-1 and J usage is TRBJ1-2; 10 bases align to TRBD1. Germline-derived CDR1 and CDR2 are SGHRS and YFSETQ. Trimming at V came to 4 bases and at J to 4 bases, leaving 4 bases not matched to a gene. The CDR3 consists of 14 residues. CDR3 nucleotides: TGCGCCAGCAGCCGGGACAGGGGATCCTATGGCTACACCTTC. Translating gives CASSRDRGSYGYTF.

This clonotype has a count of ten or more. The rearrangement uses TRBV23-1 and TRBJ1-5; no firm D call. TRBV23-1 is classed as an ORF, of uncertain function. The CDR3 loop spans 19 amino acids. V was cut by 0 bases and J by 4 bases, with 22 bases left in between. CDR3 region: CASSQSGGEEITQNQPQHF. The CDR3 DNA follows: TGCGCCAGCAGTCAATCGGGAGGAGAGGAAATAACTCAGAATCAGCCCCAGCATTTT.

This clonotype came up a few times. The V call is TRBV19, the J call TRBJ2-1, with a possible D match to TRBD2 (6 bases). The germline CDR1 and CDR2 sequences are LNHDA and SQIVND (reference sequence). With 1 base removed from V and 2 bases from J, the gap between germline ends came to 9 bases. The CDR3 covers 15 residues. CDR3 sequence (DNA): TGTGCCAGTAGTATAGGCGGGAACCCCTACAATGAGCAGTTCTTC. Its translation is CASSIGGNPYNEQFF.

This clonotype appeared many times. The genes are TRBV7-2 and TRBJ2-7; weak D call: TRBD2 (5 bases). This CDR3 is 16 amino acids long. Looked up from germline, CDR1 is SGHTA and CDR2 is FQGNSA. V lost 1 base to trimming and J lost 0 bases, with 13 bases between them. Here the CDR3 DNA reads TGTGCCAGCAGCTTAGGGCTAGCCGTTAGCTCCTACGAGCAGTACTTC. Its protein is CASSLGLAVSSYEQYF. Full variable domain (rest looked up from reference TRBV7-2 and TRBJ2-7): GAGVSQSPSNKVTEKGKDVELRCDPISGHTALYWYRQSLGQGLEFLIYFQGNSAPDKSGLPSDRFSAERTGGSVSTLTIQRTQQEDSAVYLCASSLGLAVSSYEQYFGPGTRLTVT.

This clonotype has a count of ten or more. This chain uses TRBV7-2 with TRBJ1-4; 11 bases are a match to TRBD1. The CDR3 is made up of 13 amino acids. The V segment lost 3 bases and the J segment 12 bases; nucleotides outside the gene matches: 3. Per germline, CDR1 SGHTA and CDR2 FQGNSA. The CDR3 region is CASSLDRGQELFF. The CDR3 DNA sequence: TGTGCCAGCAGCTTGGACAGGGGGCAAGAACTGTTTTTT.

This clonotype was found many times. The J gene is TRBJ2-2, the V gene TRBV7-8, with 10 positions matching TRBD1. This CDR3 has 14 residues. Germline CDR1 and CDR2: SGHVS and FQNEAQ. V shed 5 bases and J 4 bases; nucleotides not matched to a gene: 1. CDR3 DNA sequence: TGTGCCAGCAGCCGACAGGGGGCCACCGGGGAGCTGTTTTTT. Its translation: CASSRQGATGELFF. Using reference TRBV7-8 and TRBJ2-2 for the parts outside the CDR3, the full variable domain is GAGVSQSPRYKVAKRGQDVALRCDPISGHVSLFWYQQALGQGPEFLTYFQNEAQLDKSGLPSDRFFAERPEGSVSTLKIQRTQQEDSAVYLCASSRQGATGELFFGEGSRLTVL.

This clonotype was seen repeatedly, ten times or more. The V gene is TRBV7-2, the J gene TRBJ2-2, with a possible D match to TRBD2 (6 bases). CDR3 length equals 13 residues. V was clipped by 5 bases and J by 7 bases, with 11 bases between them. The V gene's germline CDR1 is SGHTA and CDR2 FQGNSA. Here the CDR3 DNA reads TGTGCCAGCAGCGTATTCGGGAGCGGGGAGCTGTTTTTT. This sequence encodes CASSVFGSGELFF. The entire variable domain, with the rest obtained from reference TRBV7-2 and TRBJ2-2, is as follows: GAGVSQSPSNKVTEKGKDVELRCDPISGHTALYWYRQSLGQGLEFLIYFQGNSAPDKSGLPSDRFSAERTGGSVSTLTIQRTQQEDSAVYLCASSVFGSGELFFGEGSRLTVL.

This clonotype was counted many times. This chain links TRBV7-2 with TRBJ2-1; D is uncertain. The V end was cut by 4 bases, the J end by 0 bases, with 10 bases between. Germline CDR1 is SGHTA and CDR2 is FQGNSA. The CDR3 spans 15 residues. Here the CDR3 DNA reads TGTGCCAGCAGCTACCACCCGAGCTCCTACAATGAGCAGTTCTTC. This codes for CASSYHPSSYNEQFF. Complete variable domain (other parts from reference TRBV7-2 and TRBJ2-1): GAGVSQSPSNKVTEKGKDVELRCDPISGHTALYWYRQSLGQGLEFLIYFQGNSAPDKSGLPSDRFSAERTGGSVSTLTIQRTQQEDSAVYLCASSYHPSSYNEQFFGPGTRLTVL.

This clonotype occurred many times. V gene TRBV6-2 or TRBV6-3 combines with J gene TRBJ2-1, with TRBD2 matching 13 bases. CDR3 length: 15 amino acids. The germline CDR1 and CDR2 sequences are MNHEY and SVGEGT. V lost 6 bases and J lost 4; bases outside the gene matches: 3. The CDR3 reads CASSQTSGGYNEQFF. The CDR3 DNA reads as TGTGCCAGCAGCCAGACTAGCGGGGGGTACAATGAGCAGTTCTTC.

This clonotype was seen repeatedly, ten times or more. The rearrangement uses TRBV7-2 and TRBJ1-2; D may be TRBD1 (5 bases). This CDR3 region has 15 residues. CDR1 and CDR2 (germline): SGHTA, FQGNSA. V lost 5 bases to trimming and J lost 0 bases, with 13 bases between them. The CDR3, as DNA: TGTGCCAGCAGCCTCGGGGGGGGAGCTAACTATGGCTACACCTTC. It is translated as CASSLGGGANYGYTF.

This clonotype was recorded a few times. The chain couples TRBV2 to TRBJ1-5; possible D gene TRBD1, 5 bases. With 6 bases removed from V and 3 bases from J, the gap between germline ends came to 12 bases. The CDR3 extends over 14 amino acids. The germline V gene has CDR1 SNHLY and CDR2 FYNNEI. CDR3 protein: CASSEQGINQPQHF. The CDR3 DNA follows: TGTGCCAGCAGCGAGCAGGGTATCAATCAGCCCCAGCATTTT.

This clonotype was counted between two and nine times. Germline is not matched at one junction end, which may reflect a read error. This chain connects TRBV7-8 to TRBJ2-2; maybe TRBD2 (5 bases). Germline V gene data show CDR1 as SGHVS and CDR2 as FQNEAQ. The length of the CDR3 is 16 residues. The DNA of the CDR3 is TGTGCCAGCAACTTAGCCACTGTTCGAGGGCGCGGGGAGCTGTTTTTT. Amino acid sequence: CASNLATVRGRGELFF.

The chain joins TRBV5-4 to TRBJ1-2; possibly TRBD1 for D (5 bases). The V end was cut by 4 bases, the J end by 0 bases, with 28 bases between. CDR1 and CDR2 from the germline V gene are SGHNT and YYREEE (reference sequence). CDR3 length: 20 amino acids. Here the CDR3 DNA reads TGTGCCAGCAGCCCAAATCGTGGGGTACTTGGGACGGCAGCTAACTATGGCTACACCTTC. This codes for CASSPNRGVLGTAANYGYTF.

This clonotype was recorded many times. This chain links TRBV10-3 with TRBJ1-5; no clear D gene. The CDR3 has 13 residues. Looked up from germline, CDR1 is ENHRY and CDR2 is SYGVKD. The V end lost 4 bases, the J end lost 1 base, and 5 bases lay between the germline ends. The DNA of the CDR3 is TGTGCCATCAGTGGTGAGAGCAATCAGCCCCAGCATTTT. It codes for CAISGESNQPQHF.

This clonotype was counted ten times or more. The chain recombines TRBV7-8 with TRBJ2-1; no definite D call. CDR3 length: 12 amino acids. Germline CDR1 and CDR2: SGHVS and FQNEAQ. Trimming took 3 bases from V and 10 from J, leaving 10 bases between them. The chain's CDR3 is CASSFYSAEQFF. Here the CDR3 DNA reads TGTGCCAGCAGCTTTTATTCGGCAGAGCAGTTCTTC. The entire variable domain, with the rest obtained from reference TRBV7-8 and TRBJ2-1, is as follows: GAGVSQSPRYKVAKRGQDVALRCDPISGHVSLFWYQQALGQGPEFLTYFQNEAQLDKSGLPSDRFFAERPEGSVSTLKIQRTQQEDSAVYLCASSFYSAEQFFGPGTRLTVL.

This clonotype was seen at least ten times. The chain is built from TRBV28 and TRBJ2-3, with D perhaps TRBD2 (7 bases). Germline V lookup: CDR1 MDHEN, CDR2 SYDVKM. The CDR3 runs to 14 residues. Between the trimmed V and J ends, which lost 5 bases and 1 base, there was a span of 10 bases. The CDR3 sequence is CASSMRGRTDTQYF. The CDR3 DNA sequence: TGTGCCAGCAGTATGCGGGGGCGCACAGATACGCAGTATTTT. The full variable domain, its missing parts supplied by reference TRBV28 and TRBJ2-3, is DVKVTQSSRYLVKRTGEKVFLECVQDMDHENMFWYRQDPGLGLRLIYFSYDVKMKEKGDIPEGYSVSREKKERFSLILESASTNQTSMYLCASSMRGRTDTQYFGPGTRLTVL.

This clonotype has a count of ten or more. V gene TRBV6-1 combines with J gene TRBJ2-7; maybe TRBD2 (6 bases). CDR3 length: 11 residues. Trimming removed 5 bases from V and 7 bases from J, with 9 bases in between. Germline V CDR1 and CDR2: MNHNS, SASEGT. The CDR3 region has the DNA TGTGCCAGCAGTCCCCGGGGGGAGCAGTACTTC. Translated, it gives CASSPRGEQYF.

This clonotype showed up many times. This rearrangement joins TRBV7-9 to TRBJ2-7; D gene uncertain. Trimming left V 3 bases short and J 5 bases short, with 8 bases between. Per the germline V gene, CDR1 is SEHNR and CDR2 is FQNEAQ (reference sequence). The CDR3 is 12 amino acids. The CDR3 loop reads CASSLGSDEQYF. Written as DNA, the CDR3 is TGTGCCAGCAGCTTGGGAAGCGACGAGCAGTACTTC.

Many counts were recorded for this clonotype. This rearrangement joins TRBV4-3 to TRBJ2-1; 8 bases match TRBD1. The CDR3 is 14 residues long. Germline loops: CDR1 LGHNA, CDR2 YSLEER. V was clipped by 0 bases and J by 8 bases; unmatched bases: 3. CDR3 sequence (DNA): TGCGCCAGCAGCCAAGAGGGACAGGTAGATGAGCAGTTCTTC. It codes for CASSQEGQVDEQFF.

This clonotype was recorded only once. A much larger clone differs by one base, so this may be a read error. CDR3: CASSPSGTPGAIEYF. The DNA of the CDR3 is TGTGCCAGCAGCCCCTCCGGGACTCCCGGTGCAATTGAATACTTC. This sequence joins TRBV7-2 and TRBJ2-7, with TRBD2 as a possible D gene (6 bases). Per germline, CDR1 SGHTA and CDR2 FQGNSA. The V gene lost 5 bases and the J gene lost 13 bases, with 27 bases spanning the gap. This CDR3 is 15 amino acids long.

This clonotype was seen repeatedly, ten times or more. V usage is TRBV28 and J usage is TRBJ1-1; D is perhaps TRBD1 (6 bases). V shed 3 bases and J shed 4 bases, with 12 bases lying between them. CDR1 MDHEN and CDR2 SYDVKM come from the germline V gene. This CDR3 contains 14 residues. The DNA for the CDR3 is TGTGCCAGCAGTTTCAGGGGTGGAGGCACTGAAGCTTTCTTT. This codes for CASSFRGGGTEAFF.